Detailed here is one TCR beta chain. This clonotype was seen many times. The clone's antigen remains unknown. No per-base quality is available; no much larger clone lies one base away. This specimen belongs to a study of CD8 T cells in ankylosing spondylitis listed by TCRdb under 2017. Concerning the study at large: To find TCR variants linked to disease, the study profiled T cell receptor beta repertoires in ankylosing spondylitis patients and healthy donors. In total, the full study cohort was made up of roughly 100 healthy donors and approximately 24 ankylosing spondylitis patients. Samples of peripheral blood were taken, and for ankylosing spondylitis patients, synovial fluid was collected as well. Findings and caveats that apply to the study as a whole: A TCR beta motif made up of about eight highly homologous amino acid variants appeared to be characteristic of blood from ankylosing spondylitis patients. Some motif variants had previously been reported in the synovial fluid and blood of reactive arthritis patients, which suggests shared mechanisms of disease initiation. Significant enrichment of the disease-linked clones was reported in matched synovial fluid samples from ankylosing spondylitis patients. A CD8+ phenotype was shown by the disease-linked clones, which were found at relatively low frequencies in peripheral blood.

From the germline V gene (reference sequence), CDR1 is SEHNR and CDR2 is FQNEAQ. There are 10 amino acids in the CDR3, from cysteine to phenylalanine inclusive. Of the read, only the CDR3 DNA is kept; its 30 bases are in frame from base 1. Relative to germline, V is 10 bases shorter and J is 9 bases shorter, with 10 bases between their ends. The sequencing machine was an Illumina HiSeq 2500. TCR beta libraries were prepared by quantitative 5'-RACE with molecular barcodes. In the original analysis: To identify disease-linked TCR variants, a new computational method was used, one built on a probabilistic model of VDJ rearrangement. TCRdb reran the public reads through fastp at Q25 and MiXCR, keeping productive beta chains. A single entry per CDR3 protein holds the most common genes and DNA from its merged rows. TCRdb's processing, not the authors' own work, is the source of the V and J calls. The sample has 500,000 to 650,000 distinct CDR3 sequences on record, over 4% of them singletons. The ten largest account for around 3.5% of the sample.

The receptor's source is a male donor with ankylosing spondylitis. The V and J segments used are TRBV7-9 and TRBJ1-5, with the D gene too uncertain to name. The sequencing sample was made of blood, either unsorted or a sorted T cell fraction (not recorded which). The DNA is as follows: TGTGCCATCTCTCCGTGGCCCCAGCATTTT. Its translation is CAISPWPQHF. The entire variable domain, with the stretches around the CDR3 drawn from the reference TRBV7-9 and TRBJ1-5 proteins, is DTGVSQNPRHKITKRGQNVTFRCDPISEHNRLYWYRQTLGQGPEFLTYFQNEAQLEKSRLLSDRFSAERPKGSFSTLEIQRTEQGDSAMYLCAISPWPQHFGDGTRLSIL.